The subject of this entry is one T cell receptor beta chain. Its specificity is not known. V lost 5 bases and J lost 5, with 16 bases in between. There are 15 residues in the CDR3. Germline CDR1 is MNHNS and CDR2 is SASEGT. A sample-barcoded 5' primer and a J-beta primer mix were used in a second PCR of about 7 to 12 cycles. Each of the cDNA molecules was tagged by a template-switch adaptor with 12 random nucleotides. TCRdb reprocessed the 5' RACE reads with MiXCR, giving one entry per CDR3 protein. The repertoire holds 1.2 million to 1.5 million distinct CDR3 sequences, roughly 40% seen once, with approximately 7.9% in the top ten. The sample is drawn from a study of blood T cells in healthy people across ages. Total RNA amounts of at least 5.5 micrograms were extracted per sample. Study outcomes and limitations: The study found TCR beta diversity correlated strongly with naive T cell percentage.

The V call is TRBV6-1, the J call TRBJ1-5; weak D call: TRBD1 (6 bases). The clonotype comes from a woman in her late teens or twenties in good health. The sequenced sample was blood. This CDR3 is CASSLTGTLDQPQHF. The CDR3 bases are TGTGCCAGCAGTCTCACCGGGACACTCGATCAGCCCCAGCATTTT.